The rows below give T cell receptor beta chains drawn from one sample of a study of Graves' ophthalmopathy and Graves' hyperthyroidism. TCRdb passed the multiplex PCR reads through MiXCR, listing each CDR3 protein once. This sample has some 360,000 distinct CDR3 sequences, with roughly 17% found just once. Sequencing input: peripheral blood. These receptors all come from an adult woman with stable Graves' hyperthyroidism. Each CDR3 is given with its conserved first and last residue. D genes are given only for firm matches. A clone size is listed for some rows: how often the clone was seen (once, few, many), or a class if it is expanded.

abundance,j_gene,v_gene,d_gene,CDR3aa,CDR3nt
many,TRBJ2-7,TRBV12-5,-,CASGLVNRAEQYF,TGTGCTAGTGGTTTGGTAAACAGGGCCGAGCAGTACTTC
-,TRBJ1-2,TRBV18,TRBD1,CASSHSETGGYGYTF,TGTGCCAGCTCGCATTCTGAAACAGGGGGCTATGGCTACACCTTC
few,TRBJ1-2,TRBV7-1,-,CASSSGGGDLYRGYGYTF,TGTGCCAGCAGCTCAGGCGGGGGGGATCTATACAGAGGCTATGGCTACACCTTC
many,TRBJ2-7,TRBV20-1,TRBD2,CSASTSWGGEQYF,TGCAGTGCTAGTACTTCTTGGGGGGGAGAGCAGTACTTC
few,TRBJ2-5,TRBV6-1,-,CASTRGAGNPQYF,TGTGCCAGCACCCGGGGGGCGGGAAACCCCCAGTACTTC
many,TRBJ2-7,TRBV6-1,TRBD2,CASTNPGLADEQYF,TGTGCCAGCACCAACCCGGGACTAGCTGACGAGCAGTACTTC
many,TRBJ2-7,TRBV6-2/TRBV6-3,-,CASSYGGESYEQYF,TGTGCCAGCAGTTACGGGGGCGAGTCCTACGAGCAGTACTTC
many,TRBJ2-5,TRBV28,-,CAVVAPSVRTQYF,TGTGCCGTGGTGGCCCCATCAGTGAGGACCCAGTACTTC
few,TRBJ2-7,TRBV27,-,CASSFTGRDWGGAYEQYF,TGTGCCAGCAGTTTTACAGGGCGGGACTGGGGGGGGGCATACGAGCAGTACTTC
many,TRBJ1-5,TRBV30,-,CAWSVGGVGQPQHF,TGTGCCTGGAGTGTAGGAGGGGTCGGGCAGCCCCAGCATTTT
many,TRBJ2-5,TRBV20-1,-,CSARIETQYF,TGCAGTGCTAGGATAGAGACCCAGTACTTC
once,TRBJ2-5,TRBV28,TRBD2,CASSNRLAGQPNQETQYF,TGTGCCAGCAGTAACCGACTAGCGGGACAACCTAACCAAGAGACCCAGTACTTC
-,TRBJ2-7,TRBV12-3/TRBV12-4,TRBD1,CASSHTGTGSYEQYF,TGTGCCAGCAGTCACACCGGGACAGGGTCCTACGAGCAGTACTTC
many,TRBJ2-5,TRBV20-1,-,CSARDNIQETQYF,TGCAGTGCTAGAGATAATATCCAAGAGACCCAGTACTTC
many,TRBJ1-1,TRBV6-2/TRBV6-3,-,CATSLTGNTEAFF,TGTGCCACCAGTTTGACGGGGAACACTGAAGCTTTCTTT
-,TRBJ2-1,TRBV7-8,-,CASSLAWTGNEKFF,TGTGCCAGCAGCTTAGCGTGGACTGGTAATGAGAAGTTCTTC
few,TRBJ2-2,TRBV20-1,-,CSARSAGQKNTGELFF,TGCAGTGCTAGAAGCGCGGGACAGAAGAACACCGGGGAGCTGTTTTTT
many,TRBJ2-7,TRBV2,TRBD1,CASRPGTGQAEQYF,TGTGCCAGCAGACCCGGGACAGGGCAGGCCGAGCAGTACTTC
-,TRBJ2-2,TRBV6-1,-,CASSVGAGRHGELFF,TGTGCCAGCAGTGTCGGGGCAGGGCGTCACGGGGAGCTGTTTTTT
many,TRBJ1-2,TRBV5-1,-,CASSLDSSIYGYTF,TGCGCCAGCAGCTTGGATTCCAGTATCTATGGCTACACCTTC